The text below deals with one TCR beta chain. This sample is part of a study of blood T cells in healthy people across ages. Germline V gene sequence: CDR1 MNHEY, CDR2 SMNVEV (reference sequence). Trimming shortened V by 6 bases and J by 5 bases, and 20 bases separated the two germline ends. CDR3 length: 17 amino acids. Then a second PCR, running about 7 to 11 cycles, was carried out with a sample-barcoded 5' primer and a J-beta primer mix. TCRdb re-called the 5' RACE reads through MiXCR, storing one row per CDR3 protein. The sample comprises roughly 830,000 distinct CDR3 sequences, roughly 60% of which are singletons, and around a quarter rests with the top ten.

The chain joins TRBV27 to TRBJ1-6; D may be TRBD1 (6 bases). The origin of this receptor is a man aged 30-40 years in good health. Sequenced material: blood. Here the CDR3 DNA reads TGTGCCAGCAGACGGCCCCTCGGACAGCTCAATAATTCACCCCTCCACTTT. This sequence encodes CASRRPLGQLNNSPLHF.